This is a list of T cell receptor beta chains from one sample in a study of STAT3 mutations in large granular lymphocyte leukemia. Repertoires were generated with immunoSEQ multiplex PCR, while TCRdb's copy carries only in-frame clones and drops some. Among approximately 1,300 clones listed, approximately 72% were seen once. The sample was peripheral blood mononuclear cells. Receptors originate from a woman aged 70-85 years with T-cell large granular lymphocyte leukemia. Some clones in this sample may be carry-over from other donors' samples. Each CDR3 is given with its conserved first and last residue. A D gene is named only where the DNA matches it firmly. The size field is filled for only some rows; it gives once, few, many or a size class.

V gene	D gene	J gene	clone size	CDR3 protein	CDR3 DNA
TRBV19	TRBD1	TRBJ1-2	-	CASSMIGDRGLYTF	TGTGCCAGTAGTATGATCGGGGACAGGGGACTCTACACCTTC
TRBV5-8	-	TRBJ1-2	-	CASSLGTVLGYTF	TGTGCCAGCAGCTTGGGCACAGTACTGGGCTACACCTTC
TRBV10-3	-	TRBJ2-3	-	CAISESSDTQYF	TGTGCCATCAGTGAGTCCTCCGATACGCAGTATTTT
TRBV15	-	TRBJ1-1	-	CATSRDRGTSAEAFF	TGTGCCACCAGCAGAGATCGGGGGACGAGCGCTGAAGCTTTCTTT
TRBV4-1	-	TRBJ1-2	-	CASSQEGAIGGYTF	TGCGCCAGCAGCCAAGAGGGCGCCATCGGGGGCTACACCTTC
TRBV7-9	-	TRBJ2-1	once	CASSLGGGGSLSYNEQFF	TGTGCCAGCAGCTTAGGAGGGGGGGGTAGCTTGTCCTACAATGAGCAGTTCTTC
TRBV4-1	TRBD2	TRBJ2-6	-	CASSQDREGPSSGANVLTF	TGCGCCAGCAGCCAAGATCGGGAGGGGCCGAGCTCTGGGGCCAACGTCCTGACTTTC
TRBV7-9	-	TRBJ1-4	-	CASSLGGGTNEKLFF	TGTGCCAGCAGCTTAGGGGGGGGAACTAATGAAAAACTGTTTTTT
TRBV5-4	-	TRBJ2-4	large	CASSSILLAKNIQYF	TGTGCCAGCAGCTCGATCCTACTAGCCAAAAACATTCAGTACTTC
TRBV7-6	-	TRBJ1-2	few	CASSPGVGYGYTF	TGTGCCAGCAGCCCAGGGGTAGGCTATGGCTACACCTTC
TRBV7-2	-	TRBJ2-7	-	CASSLGAGSRGEQYF	TGTGCCAGCAGCTTAGGGGCGGGGTCCCGGGGGGAGCAGTACTTC
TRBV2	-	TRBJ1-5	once	CASGLGRTVNQPQHF	TGTGCCAGCGGATTAGGTAGGACAGTAAATCAGCCCCAGCATTTT
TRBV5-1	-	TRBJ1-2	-	CASSSAFGYTF	TGCGCCAGCAGCTCCGCGTTTGGCTACACCTTC
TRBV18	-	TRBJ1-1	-	CASSPLIRASHRTEAFF	TGTGCCAGCTCACCATTAATCAGGGCATCTCACCGCACTGAAGCTTTCTTT
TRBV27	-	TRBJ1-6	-	CASSRGRGGSPLHF	TGTGCCAGCAGTCGGGGCAGGGGTGGTTCACCCCTCCACTTT
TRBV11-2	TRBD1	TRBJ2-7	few	CASIGDRLTYEQYF	TGTGCCAGCATAGGGGACAGGTTGACCTACGAGCAGTACTTC
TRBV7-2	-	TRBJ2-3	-	CASSLGLGGRGSTDTQYF	TGTGCCAGCAGCTTAGGTCTAGGGGGGCGGGGGAGCACAGATACGCAGTATTTT
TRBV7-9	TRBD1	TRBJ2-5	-	CASSQRDRVRETQYF	TGTGCCAGCAGTCAAAGGGACAGGGTGAGGGAGACCCAGTACTTC
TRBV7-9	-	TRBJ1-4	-	CASSFSRTATNEKLFF	TGTGCCAGCAGCTTTAGTAGGACTGCAACTAATGAAAAACTGTTTTTT
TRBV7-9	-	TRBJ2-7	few	CASSLDGGNEQYF	TGTGCCAGCAGCTTAGATGGGGGAAACGAGCAGTACTTC
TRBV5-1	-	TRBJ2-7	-	CASSLEDYPYEQYF	TGCGCCAGCAGCTTGGAAGACTATCCTTACGAGCAGTACTTC
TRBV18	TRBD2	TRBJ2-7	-	CASSSHPGTSGGYEQYF	TGTGCCAGCTCATCGCATCCCGGGACTAGCGGGGGCTACGAGCAGTACTTC
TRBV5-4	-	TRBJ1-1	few	CASSPTTGMTEAFF	TGTGCCAGCAGCCCCACCACAGGGATGACTGAAGCTTTCTTT
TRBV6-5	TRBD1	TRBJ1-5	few	CASSQTGERQPQHF	TGTGCCAGCAGCCAGACAGGGGAGCGTCAGCCCCAGCATTTT
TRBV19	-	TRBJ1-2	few	CASSVGDYYGYTF	TGTGCCAGTAGTGTCGGGGACTACTATGGCTACACCTTC
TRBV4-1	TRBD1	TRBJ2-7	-	CASSISSGTDYYEQYF	TGCGCCAGCAGCATATCATCCGGGACAGACTACTACGAGCAGTACTTC
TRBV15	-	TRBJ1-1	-	CATSSWENTEAFF	TGTGCCACCAGCAGTTGGGAGAACACTGAAGCTTTCTTT
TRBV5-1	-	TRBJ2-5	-	CASSSQIQETQYF	TGCGCCAGCAGCTCCCAAATCCAAGAGACCCAGTACTTC
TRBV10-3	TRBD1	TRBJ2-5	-	CAISEGQGAETQYF	TGTGCCATCAGTGAAGGACAGGGGGCCGAGACCCAGTACTTC
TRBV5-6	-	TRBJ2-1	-	CASSPGSRSYNEQFF	TGTGCCAGCAGCCCGGGTAGTAGGTCCTACAATGAGCAGTTCTTC
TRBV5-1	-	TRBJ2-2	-	CASSLDGELFF	TGCGCCAGCAGCTTAGACGGGGAGCTGTTTTTT
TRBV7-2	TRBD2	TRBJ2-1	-	CASSLLASGGRLYNEQFF	TGTGCCAGCAGCTTATTGGCTAGCGGGGGGAGACTCTACAATGAGCAGTTCTTC
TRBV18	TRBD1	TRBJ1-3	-	CASSIGTAGNTIYF	TGTGCCAGCTCAATCGGGACAGCTGGAAACACCATATATTTT
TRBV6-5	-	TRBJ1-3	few	CASRDNGGNTIYF	TGTGCCAGCCGGGACAACGGTGGAAACACCATATATTTT
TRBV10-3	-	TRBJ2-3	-	CAISWVGDTQYF	TGTGCCATCAGTTGGGTGGGGGATACGCAGTATTTT
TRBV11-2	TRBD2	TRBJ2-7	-	CASSTTSGPYEQYF	TGTGCCAGCAGTACGACTAGCGGACCCTACGAGCAGTACTTC
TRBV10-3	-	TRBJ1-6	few	CAISEGAYNSPLHF	TGTGCCATCAGTGAAGGGGCGTATAATTCACCCCTCCACTTT
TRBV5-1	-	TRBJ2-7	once	CASSLAPQRADEQYF	TGCGCCAGCAGCTTGGCCCCACAGAGGGCTGACGAGCAGTACTTC
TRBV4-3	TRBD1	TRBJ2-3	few	CASSQGTGRTDTQYF	TGCGCCAGCAGCCAAGGGACAGGCAGGACAGATACGCAGTATTTT
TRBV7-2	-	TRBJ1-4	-	CASSPRRGNEKLFF	TGTGCCAGCAGCCCCCGTAGGGGAAATGAAAAACTGTTTTTT
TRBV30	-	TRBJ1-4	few	CAWTLDRGDLFF	TGTGCCTGGACTCTTGACCGGGGAGATCTGTTTTTT
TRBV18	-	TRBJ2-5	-	CASSPPSGAEETQYF	TGTGCCAGCTCACCACCATCGGGGGCCGAAGAGACCCAGTACTTC
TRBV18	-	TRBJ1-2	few	CASSPGAEINGYTF	TGTGCCAGCTCACCGGGGGCAGAGATCAATGGCTACACCTTC
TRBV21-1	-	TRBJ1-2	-	CASSSKWGKTVREANYGYTF	TGTGCCAGCAGCTCAAAGTGGGGAAAGACAGTAAGGGAGGCTAACTATGGCTACACCTTC
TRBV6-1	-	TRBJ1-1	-	CATRGAGGTEAFF	TGTGCCACCCGGGGGGCGGGTGGGACTGAAGCTTTCTTT
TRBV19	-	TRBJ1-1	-	CASSRGSRRGDTEAFF	TGTGCCAGTAGTCGGGGTTCCCGGCGTGGAGACACTGAAGCTTTCTTT
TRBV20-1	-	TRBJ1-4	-	CSVAANEKLFF	TGCAGTGTGGCAGCTAATGAAAAACTGTTTTTT
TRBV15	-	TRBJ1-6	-	CATSRDAGPDSPLHF	TGTGCCACCAGCAGAGATGCGGGCCCGGATTCACCCCTCCACTTT
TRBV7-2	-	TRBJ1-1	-	CASSLDRLNTEAFF	TGTGCCAGCAGCTTAGACCGGCTGAACACTGAAGCTTTCTTT
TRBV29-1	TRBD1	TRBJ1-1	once	CTTGGGQAEAFF	TGTACTACCGGTGGTGGACAGGCTGAAGCTTTCTTT
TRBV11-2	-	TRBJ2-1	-	CASSFDRPTYNEQFF	TGTGCCAGCAGCTTTGACAGGCCGACCTACAATGAGCAGTTCTTC
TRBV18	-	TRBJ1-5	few	CASSPYSNQPQHF	TGTGCCAGCTCACCATACAGTAATCAGCCCCAGCATTTT
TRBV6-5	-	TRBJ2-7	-	CATGGQPLDEQYF	TGTGCCACCGGGGGGCAGCCTTTGGACGAGCAGTACTTC